Described below is a single T cell receptor (beta chain) sequence and its context. Its antigen is still unknown. The sample comes from a study of OX40 agonist ivuxolimab in advanced cancers. Turning to the study itself: Partial responses were observed in three patients, of whom one had hepatocellular carcinoma and two had cutaneous melanoma.

TCRdb's copy holds only in-frame clones and misses some; the assay was immunoSEQ multiplex PCR. This table holds 40,000 to 50,000 clones, about 91% found once. Broader study findings: It was not determined which antigens were specifically recognized by the peripheral T cells that had undergone clonal expansion.

Trimming pared 3 bases from V and 0 bases from J, leaving 9 bases between. The CDR3 is 15 amino acids. From germline, CDR1 is LNHDA and CDR2 SQIVND (reference sequence). This receptor was obtained from an adult with an advanced solid tumor such as melanoma, head and neck, liver or kidney cancer. Source: CD4+ or CD8+ T cells sorted from blood, taken in a trial of the OX40 agonist ivuxolimab. The chain recombines TRBV19 with TRBJ2-1, with no clear D. CDR3 DNA sequence: TGTGCCAGTAGTATCGGCCAGAACTCCTACAATGAGCAGTTCTTC. Translation gives CASSIGQNSYNEQFF.